Listed here are 21 T cell receptor beta chains from one sample, sequenced in a study of T cell changes during pregnancy in multiple sclerosis. TCRdb's table, derived via immunoSEQ multiplex PCR, lists solely in-frame clones and lacks some. This table holds tens of thousands of clones, over 95% found once. The sample consisted of CD8+ T cells from peripheral blood mononuclear cells, taken after pregnancy. Source of these receptors: a female donor with multiple sclerosis, enrolled in a pregnancy study.

The J gene is TRBJ2-7, the V gene TRBV28, with D possibly TRBD2 on 6 matching bases. This CDR3 is 15 amino acids long. The germline CDR1 and CDR2 sequences are MDHEN and SYDVKM. The V gene lost 2 bases and the J gene lost 5 bases, with 16 bases spanning the gap. The CDR3 protein is CASSLASAYYDEQYF. For the CDR3, the DNA is TGTGCCAGCAGTTTAGCTAGCGCCTACTATGACGAGCAGTACTTC.

The J gene is TRBJ1-1, the V gene TRBV6-6, with a tentative D call TRBD1 (5 bases). Trimming took 6 bases from V and 2 from J, leaving 10 bases between them. CDR1 is MNHNY and CDR2 is SVGAGI in the germline V gene (reference sequence). The CDR3 sequence is 13 residues long. DNA of the CDR3: TGTGCCAGCAGACAGGACCCCAACACTGAAGCTTTCTTT. It codes for CASRQDPNTEAFF.

The V and J genes are TRBV27 and TRBJ2-7, with 10 bases fitting TRBD2. The V segment lost 6 bases and the J segment 0 bases; nucleotides outside the gene matches: 8. The germline CDR1 and CDR2 sequences are MNHEY and SMNVEV (reference sequence). This CDR3 is built from 16 residues. CDR3 sequence (DNA): TGTGCCAGCAGGCCTAGCGGGAGAATGGTCTCCTACGAGCAGTACTTC. This encodes CASRPSGRMVSYEQYF.

This chain joins TRBV11-3 and TRBJ2-7; maybe TRBD2 (6 bases). Trimming shortened V by 5 bases and J by 2 bases, and 10 bases separated the two germline ends. The CDR3 is 13 residues long. Germline CDR1 is SGHNT and CDR2 is YENEEA. CDR3 bases: TGTGCCAGCAGCCTGGGACTGACCTACGAGCAGTACTTC. Translated, it gives CASSLGLTYEQYF.

This chain links TRBV9 with TRBJ1-2; the match to TRBD1 covers 9 bases. V dropped 5 bases and J dropped 2; count of bases not matched to a gene: 1. Germline V CDR1 and CDR2: SGDLS, YYNGEE. The CDR3 totals 13 residues. This CDR3 reads CASRGQGNYGYTF. The CDR3 nucleotides are TGTGCCAGCAGGGGACAGGGAAACTATGGCTACACCTTC.

The V call is TRBV9, the J call TRBJ2-3; 7 positions agree with TRBD1. The J segment lost 0 bases and the V segment lost 3 bases, leaving 4 bases of the junction unmatched. Germline CDR1 reads SGDLS; CDR2 reads YYNGEE. The CDR3 totals 15 residues. CDR3 sequence: CASSGQGTSTDTQYF. The DNA of the CDR3 is TGTGCCAGCAGCGGACAGGGAACTAGCACAGATACGCAGTATTTT.

The V call is TRBV19, the J call TRBJ2-5; 7 bases match TRBD2. Germline CDR1 LNHDA, CDR2 SQIVND (reference sequence). The length of the CDR3 is 16 residues. The V and J ends lost 3 bases and 4 bases, in that order; junction bases with no gene match: 11. This CDR3 is CASSMGTLLARETQYF. Here the CDR3 DNA reads TGTGCCAGTAGTATGGGCACCCTACTAGCGCGAGAGACCCAGTACTTC. The full variable domain, completed using reference TRBV19 and TRBJ2-5, is DGGITQSPKYLFRKEGQNVTLSCEQNLNHDAMYWYRQDPGQGLRLIYYSQIVNDFQKGDIAEGYSVSREKKESFPLTVTSAQKNPTAFYLCASSMGTLLARETQYFGPGTRLLVL.

This clone was seen once. The V and J genes are TRBV27 and TRBJ2-6; 7 nucleotides match TRBD1. V was pared by 5 bases and J by 2 bases, with 3 bases of the junction left unmatched. The V gene's germline CDR1 is MNHEY and CDR2 SMNVEV (reference sequence). The length of the CDR3 is 15 residues. CDR3 loop: CASSLQGTGANVLTF. The CDR3 DNA follows: TGTGCCAGCAGTCTACAGGGGACTGGGGCCAACGTCCTGACTTTC.

The chain has TRBV6-5 and TRBJ2-7; 8 bases are shared with TRBD1. V was pared by 6 bases and J by 0 bases, with 10 bases of the junction left unmatched. Germline V gives CDR1 MNHEY, CDR2 SVGAGI. The CDR3 consists of 16 residues. This CDR3 is CASRYEQGDSSYEQYF. The CDR3 coding sequence is TGTGCCAGCAGATACGAACAGGGGGATAGCTCCTACGAGCAGTACTTC.

V usage is TRBV5-5 and J usage is TRBJ1-3, with no clear D. The V and J ends lost 4 bases and 0 bases respectively, with 17 bases between them. Per germline, CDR1 SGHKS and CDR2 YYEKEE (reference sequence). CDR3 size: 17 residues. CDR3 protein: CASSSALTWISGNTIYF. The CDR3 region has the DNA TGTGCCAGCAGCAGCGCACTGACGTGGATCTCTGGAAACACCATATATTTT.

The chain joins TRBV2 to TRBJ1-2, with D tentatively TRBD1 (5 bases). Trimming cost V 9 bases and J 10 bases, with 12 bases left between them. The CDR3 spans 10 residues. CDR1 and CDR2 from the germline V gene are SNHLY and FYNNEI. CDR3 coding DNA: TGTGCCAGTTCCAGGGTTTCCTACACCTTC. Encoded protein: CASSRVSYTF.

The table lists this clone with a count of one. V and J are TRBV7-9 and TRBJ2-3; 13 positions match TRBD2. The CDR3 extends over 16 amino acids. Germline CDR1 and CDR2: SEHNR and FQNEAQ (reference sequence). After removal of 5 bases from V and 10 bases from J, the junction contained 12 bases not matched to a gene. The CDR3 sequence is CASSTPGLAGFYSQYF. Written as DNA, the CDR3 is TGTGCCAGCAGCACCCCGGGACTAGCGGGATTTTATTCGCAGTATTTT.

This sequence joins TRBV27 and TRBJ2-1; TRBD1 might be the D (6 bases). The germline CDR1 and CDR2 sequences are MNHEY and SMNVEV (reference sequence). V lost 6 bases, J lost 6 bases, and 9 bases lay in between. The length of the CDR3 is 12 residues. CDR3 amino acids: CASRRGGNEQFF. In DNA form, the CDR3 reads TGTGCCAGCAGGAGAGGGGGCAATGAGCAGTTCTTC.

The chain links TRBV4-3 to TRBJ1-6, with D possibly matching TRBD1 (5 bases). There are 13 residues in the CDR3. V lost 1 base to trimming and J lost 10 bases, with 8 bases between them. Germline CDR1 reads LGHNA; CDR2 reads YSLEER. This chain's CDR3 is CASSQVKGSPLHF. CDR3 DNA sequence: TGCGCCAGCAGCCAAGTGAAGGGGTCACCCCTCCACTTT.

V gene TRBV6-4 combines with J gene TRBJ2-3, with D unresolved. In germline, CDR1 is MRHNA, CDR2 SNTAGT. This CDR3 has 13 residues. V lost 4 bases and J 2 bases, leaving 7 bases between the germline ends. The CDR3 region is CASSAADTDTQYF. In DNA form, the CDR3 reads TGTGCCAGCAGTGCTGCGGACACAGATACGCAGTATTTT.

This sequence joins TRBV11-3 and TRBJ2-1; D gene ambiguous. The germline V gene has CDR1 SGHNT and CDR2 YENEEA. The CDR3 contains 15 residues. Trimming stripped 5 bases from V and 0 bases from J, with 11 bases between. The CDR3 DNA reads as TGTGCCAGCAGCAACAGAGAGAGCTCCTACAATGAGCAGTTCTTC. Amino acids: CASSNRESSYNEQFF.

In DNA form, the CDR3 reads TGTGCCAGCAGCCTCTATCCTAGCTCCTACAATGAGCAGTTCTTC. Encoded protein: CASSLYPSSYNEQFF. The chain joins TRBV11-3 to TRBJ2-1; no reliable D call. This CDR3 has 15 amino acids. Germline CDR1 is SGHNT and CDR2 is YENEEA. V lost 5 bases to trimming and J lost 0 bases, with 11 bases between them. Variable domain in full (rest from reference TRBV11-3 and TRBJ2-1): EAGVVQSPRYKIIEKKQPVAFWCNPISGHNTLYWYLQNLGQGPELLIRYENEEAVDDSQLPKDRFSAERLKGVDSTLKIQPAELGDSAVYLCASSLYPSSYNEQFFGPGTRLTVL.

The chain recombines TRBV6-5 with TRBJ2-1; D gene uncertain. The germline V gene has CDR1 MNHEY and CDR2 SVGAGI. V gave up 0 bases and J gave up 6 bases, with 12 bases separating them. This CDR3 comprises 15 residues. CDR3 sequence: CASSYSRSLLNEQFF. Written as DNA, the CDR3 is TGTGCCAGCAGTTACTCTAGGAGCCTCCTCAATGAGCAGTTCTTC.

The gene calls are TRBV6-5 and TRBJ1-4; 7 bases are a match to TRBD1. Trimming cost V 6 bases and J 8 bases; bases outside gene matches: 6. The CDR3 covers 13 residues. The germline CDR1 and CDR2 sequences are MNHEY and SVGAGI. CDR3 region: CASSYRGGEKLFF. CDR3 sequence (DNA): TGTGCCAGCAGCTACAGGGGTGGGGAAAAACTGTTTTTT.

This chain links TRBV7-2 with TRBJ1-1, with D unresolved. Germline V gene sequence: CDR1 SGHTA, CDR2 FQGNSA. V shed 1 base and J shed 4 bases, with 10 bases lying between them. This CDR3 has 14 residues. In nucleotides, the CDR3 is TGTGCCAGCAGCTTAGGTGGTATGCGCACTGAAGCTTTCTTT. Protein: CASSLGGMRTEAFF.

CDR3 loop: CATNAELSGNTIYF. The CDR3 DNA reads TGTGCCACCAACGCCGAACTCTCTGGAAACACCATATATTTT. The chain links TRBV15 to TRBJ1-3, with D unresolved. Germline-derived CDR1 and CDR2 are LNHNV and YYDKDF (reference sequence). CDR3 size: 14 residues. The V end was cut by 7 bases, the J end by 0 bases, with 10 bases between. Variable domain in full (rest from reference TRBV15 and TRBJ1-3): DAMVIQNPRYQVTQFGKPVTLSCSQTLNHNVMYWYQQKSSQAPKLLFHYYDKDFNNEADTPDNFQSRRPNTSFCFLDIRSPGLGDTAMYLCATNAELSGNTIYFGEGSWLTVV.